These T cell receptor beta chains were read from a single sample in a study of T cell changes during pregnancy in multiple sclerosis. The data were produced by immunoSEQ multiplex PCR, yet TCRdb's version contains in-frame clones alone and is incomplete. This sample has 30,000 or so clones, with roughly 87% found just once. The material sequenced was CD8+ T cells from peripheral blood mononuclear cells, taken in the first trimester of pregnancy. These receptors all come from a female donor with multiple sclerosis, enrolled in a pregnancy study. The conserved cysteine and the conserved F or W are not part of the CDR3 here. The order of the fields is J gene, V gene, clone size, CDR3 protein. Size is omitted from some rows. Given values are once, few, many or a class for expanded clones.

J: TRBJ2-7
V: TRBV5-8
size: once
CDR3: ASNWGEPPEEQY

J: TRBJ2-7
V: TRBV7-8
size: .
CDR3: ASNLMGRSYEQY

J: TRBJ2-1
V: TRBV27
size: .
CDR3: ASSLAGQAYNEQF

J: TRBJ2-7
V: TRBV27
size: .
CDR3: ASSPGLAGGVYEQY

J: TRBJ2-1
V: TRBV9
size: .
CDR3: ARRAGGPDEQF

J: TRBJ1-1
V: TRBV5-1
size: .
CDR3: ASSSGTGGDTEAF

J: TRBJ2-1
V: TRBV15
size: .
CDR3: ATSSLGGEQF

J: TRBJ2-5
V: TRBV7-9
size: .
CDR3: ASTAPGEQETQY

J: TRBJ2-7
V: TRBV27
size: .
CDR3: ASSLNRLYEQY

J: TRBJ2-7
V: TRBV7-9
size: .
CDR3: ASSSGRSEQY

J: TRBJ2-1
V: TRBV6-4
size: .
CDR3: ASKPGTENNEQF

J: TRBJ2-1
V: TRBV5-1
size: .
CDR3: ASSSEMGHPNEQF

J: TRBJ1-2
V: TRBV7-8
size: .
CDR3: ASARANYGYT

J: TRBJ2-7
V: TRBV30
size: .
CDR3: AWGGGGNYEQY

J: TRBJ1-1
V: TRBV30
size: .
CDR3: AWSVSTNTEAF

J: TRBJ2-7
V: TRBV10-3
size: .
CDR3: AISEVGTGGREQY

J: TRBJ2-5
V: TRBV7-9
size: once
CDR3: ASSPRDPDGQVIGTQY

J: TRBJ2-5
V: TRBV9
size: .
CDR3: ASSVELAGVQETQY

J: TRBJ2-7
V: TRBV21-1
size: few
CDR3: ASSKNAGGSYEQY

J: TRBJ2-2
V: TRBV18
size: .
CDR3: ASSPQDTVGTGELF

J: TRBJ2-3
V: TRBV18
size: .
CDR3: ASSPEGSTDTQY

J: TRBJ1-1
V: TRBV7-2
size: .
CDR3: SVLSADTEAF

J: TRBJ2-5
V: TRBV13
size: .
CDR3: ASSSRRQGQETQY

J: TRBJ1-2
V: TRBV7-8
size: .
CDR3: ASSQDSYGYT

J: TRBJ2-7
V: TRBV7-2
size: .
CDR3: ASSLLGLANEQY

J: TRBJ1-1
V: TRBV4-1
size: few
CDR3: ASSERVNTEAF

J: TRBJ1-5
V: TRBV10-3
size: once
CDR3: AISEGTEPSNQPQH

J: TRBJ1-4
V: TRBV2
size: .
CDR3: ASSEVAGLEDEKLF

J: TRBJ2-7
V: TRBV10-3
size: .
CDR3: AISESEDEQY

J: TRBJ2-7
V: TRBV30
size: .
CDR3: AWSGGVDEQY

J: TRBJ1-1
V: TRBV27
size: .
CDR3: ASSPLDRANTEAF

J: TRBJ2-1
V: TRBV7-2
size: .
CDR3: ASSLASHFADEQF

J: TRBJ1-2
V: TRBV5-4
size: .
CDR3: ASSLAGYFYGYT

J: TRBJ2-1
V: TRBV6-6
size: .
CDR3: ASSYPSEGNNEQF

J: TRBJ1-1
V: TRBV5-1
size: .
CDR3: ASSFSIQGTTEAF

J: TRBJ2-7
V: TRBV9
size: .
CDR3: ASSIRTSGGEQY

J: TRBJ1-1
V: TRBV5-4
size: .
CDR3: ASSLSGIPEAF

J: TRBJ2-2
V: TRBV4-1
size: .
CDR3: ASSQEGGGGNTGELF

J: TRBJ1-4
V: TRBV19
size: .
CDR3: ASSGQGEKLF

J: TRBJ2-7
V: TRBV11-3
size: .
CDR3: ASSLDGSGAYEQY

J: TRBJ2-7
V: TRBV25-1
size: .
CDR3: ASSQSGEQY

J: TRBJ2-7
V: TRBV28
size: .
CDR3: ASSLRGQIYEQY

J: TRBJ2-7
V: TRBV15
size: .
CDR3: ATSRERAGGPSDEQY

J: TRBJ2-1
V: TRBV30
size: few
CDR3: AWNSGAASNEQF

J: TRBJ1-1
V: TRBV29-1
size: .
CDR3: SVGQLNTEAF

J: TRBJ1-2
V: TRBV29-1
size: .
CDR3: SVPDGTGSGYT

J: TRBJ2-1
V: TRBV5-4
size: .
CDR3: ASSQAGLVNYNEQF

J: TRBJ2-7
V: TRBV27
size: .
CDR3: ASSFSTGPTSYEQY

J: TRBJ2-7
V: TRBV30
size: .
CDR3: AWAGTGGSYEQY

J: TRBJ1-6
V: TRBV27
size: .
CDR3: ASSLWQGAGNSPLH

J: TRBJ1-1
V: TRBV11-2
size: .
CDR3: ASSPSPGGMNTEAF

J: TRBJ2-7
V: TRBV27
size: .
CDR3: ASSPLRQAAYEQY